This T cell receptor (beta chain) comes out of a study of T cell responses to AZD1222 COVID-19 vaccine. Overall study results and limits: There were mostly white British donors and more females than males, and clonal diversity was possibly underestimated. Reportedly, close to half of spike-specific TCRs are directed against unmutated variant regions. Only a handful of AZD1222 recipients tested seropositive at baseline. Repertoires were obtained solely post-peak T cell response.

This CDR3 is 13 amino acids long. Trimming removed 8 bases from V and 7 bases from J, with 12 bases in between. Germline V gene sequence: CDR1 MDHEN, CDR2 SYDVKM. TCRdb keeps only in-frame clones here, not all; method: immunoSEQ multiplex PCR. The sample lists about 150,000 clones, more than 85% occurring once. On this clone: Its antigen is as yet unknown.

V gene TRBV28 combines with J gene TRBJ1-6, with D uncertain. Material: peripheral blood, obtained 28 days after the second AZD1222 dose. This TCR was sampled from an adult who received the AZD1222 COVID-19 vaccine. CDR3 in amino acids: CASLGFLNSPLHF. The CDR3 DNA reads TGTGCCAGCCTAGGGTTCCTCAATTCACCCCTCCACTTT.